This entry features one TCR beta chain sequence. Its cognate antigen has yet to be identified. This sample is part of a study of TET2 disruption in CD19-targeted CAR T cells listed by TCRdb under 2018. About the study as a whole: The number of samples was determined by the original clinical trial design and by which samples were available, and no additional inclusion criteria were applied.

Reading the label with the study, this specimen's treatment or condition is: autologous CTL019 cells: CD19 CAR with 4-1BB and CD3 zeta domains. TCR zeta and 4-1BB costimulatory signaling domains were built into the CD19 CAR. Leukapheresis was used to collect the T cells for CTL019 manufacturing from peripheral blood. The DNeasy Blood and Tissue Kit was used to extract genomic DNA from pre-infusion T cells, peripheral blood, or sorted post-infusion T cells. The immunoSEQ assay was used to perform TCR beta chain deep sequencing. In the source study's methods: Only productive TCR beta rearrangements went into calculating clonotype frequencies. TCRdb holds this immuneACCESS table with in-frame rearrangements only. Some clones are missing; in checked studies, unresolved V genes explain under half, and the rest has no known cause. The DNA gave D and trimming, while V, J and clone size come from that table. This sample's table contains fewer than 30,000 clones. The ten largest clones add up to roughly 1.9% of the sample.

The investigation overall reported the following: Conclusions about the CAR T cells of the patient were based on extensive analysis of a single subject.

The input for sequencing was CD8- CAR+ T cells sorted from cultured blood T cells, taken for CD19 CAR T cell therapy. This specimen's cell subset or site label, interpreted: CD8-negative CAR-positive T cells from the infusion product. The TCR sequence derives from a man in his sixties or seventies with chronic lymphocytic leukemia.

The sequenced part of the CDR3 DNA is TGTGCCACCAGCAGAGATAGACAGGGTTGGCAGCCC. It specifies CATSRDRQGWQP. The complete CDR3 reads CATSRDRQGWQPQHF. Here the chain combines TRBV15 and TRBJ1-5, with TRBD1 identical over 7 junction bases. The DNA ends 3 residues before the CDR3 does, and the rest of the CDR3 is filled in from the germline J gene. From cysteine to phenylalanine, the CDR3 is 15 amino acids long. Shown are 36 bases from within the CDR3, in frame from base 1. The germline V end is reduced by 0 bases and the J end by 7 bases; junction bases left unmatched: 6. Taken from the germline V gene (reference sequence), the CDR1 and CDR2 loops are LNHNV and YYDKDF.